A single sample is the source of the 22 T cell receptor beta chains below, sequenced in a study of monozygotic twins with inflammatory bowel disease. TCRdb re-called the 5' RACE reads, yielding one record per CDR3 amino acid sequence without DNA. This table holds some 400,000 distinct CDR3 sequences. The sequenced sample consisted of blood. The receptor source for this set is a human donor with ulcerative colitis or Crohn's disease, or a healthy co-twin of an affected twin (not recorded which).

The V gene is TRBV29-1, the J gene TRBJ1-2; absent DNA, TCRdb's TRBD1 call cannot be checked. The length of the CDR3 is 12 residues. Germline V CDR1 and CDR2: SQVTM, ANQGSEA. The CDR3 region is CSVGPGGYGYTF.

This rearrangement joins TRBV20-1 to TRBJ2-5; lacking DNA, the TRBD2 call made by TCRdb goes unchecked. The CDR3 sequence is 14 residues long. Germline loops: CDR1 DFQATT, CDR2 SNEGSKA (reference sequence). CDR3 sequence: CSAGMSGRRETQYF.

The chain is built from TRBV20-1 and TRBJ2-1; the TCRdb D gene call, TRBD2, has no DNA to confirm it. Germline CDR1 and CDR2: DFQATT and SNEGSKA (reference sequence). This CDR3 has 13 residues. CDR3 residues: CSASGRALNEQFF.

The rearrangement links TRBV6-5 to TRBJ2-3; TCRdb reports TRBD1, a call that lacks DNA to check it against. The CDR3 has 13 residues. Germline V gives CDR1 MNHEY, CDR2 SVGAGI. The CDR3 region is CASRQGYTDTQYF.

This rearrangement joins TRBV6-1 to TRBJ2-1; there is no DNA to check the TCRdb D call of TRBD1. The CDR3 consists of 18 residues. Looked up from germline, CDR1 is MNHNS and CDR2 is SASEGT. The CDR3 loop is CASSTRFPAGGSYNEQFF.

The V call is TRBV18, the J call TRBJ1-3. Germline CDR1 reads KGHSH; CDR2 reads LQKENI. This CDR3 spans 16 amino acids. The CDR3 spells CASSPLRASSGNTIYF.

This CDR3 reads CASSFDRTYEQYF. V gene TRBV11-2 combines with J gene TRBJ2-7. The CDR3 is made up of 13 amino acids. From germline, CDR1 is SGHAT and CDR2 FQNNGV. The variable domain in full, completed from reference TRBV11-2 and TRBJ2-7, reads EAGVAQSPRYKIIEKRQSVAFWCNPISGHATLYWYQQILGQGPKLLIQFQNNGVVDDSQLPKDRFSAERLKGVDSTLKIQPAKLEDSAVYLCASSFDRTYEQYFGPGTRLTVT.

The chain is built from TRBV12-3 or TRBV12-4 and TRBJ1-2; there is no DNA to check the TCRdb D call of TRBD1. This CDR3 is built from 14 residues. CDR3 sequence: CASSRQGSVYGYTF.

The chain uses TRBV5-5 and TRBJ2-7; the TCRdb D gene call, TRBD2, has no DNA to confirm it. The V gene's germline CDR1 is SGHKS and CDR2 YYEKEE (reference sequence). This CDR3 has 14 amino acids. CDR3 loop: CASSVPGSTYEQYF.

The chain couples TRBV6-5 to TRBJ2-1. CDR1 MNHEY and CDR2 SVGAGI come from the germline V gene. The CDR3 runs to 13 residues. This chain's CDR3 is CASSYRVYNEQFF.

This chain links TRBV5-6 with TRBJ2-5. The CDR3 is 15 amino acids. Germline CDR1 SGHDT, CDR2 YYEEEE. CDR3 sequence reads: CASSLVGGNPETQYF.

This chain uses TRBV12-3 or TRBV12-4 with TRBJ1-5; TCRdb's assignment of TRBD1 cannot be checked, as there is no DNA. There are 18 residues in the CDR3. The CDR3 loop reads CASSPNWVGGAPSQPQHF.

This chain uses TRBV25-1 with TRBJ1-1. The germline CDR1 and CDR2 sequences are MGHDK and SYGVNS. The CDR3 is 13 residues long. CDR3 residues: CASVGLLNTEAFF.

This chain connects TRBV15 to TRBJ2-2. CDR1 LNHNV and CDR2 YYDKDF come from the germline V gene (reference sequence). This CDR3 is 14 amino acids long. This CDR3 reads CATNKEYLGGELFF.

This chain's CDR3 is CASSLGSGRGTEQFF. V and J are TRBV5-5 and TRBJ2-1; there is no DNA to check the TCRdb D call of TRBD2. Germline V gene lookup returns CDR1 SGHKS and CDR2 YYEKEE (reference sequence). There are 15 residues in the CDR3.

The chain employs TRBV7-9 and TRBJ2-1. The CDR3 is made up of 12 amino acids. CDR1 and CDR2 (germline): SEHNR, FQNEAQ (reference sequence). The CDR3 here is CASSPSWGEQFF.

The chain has TRBV7-2 and TRBJ2-7; the TCRdb D gene call, TRBD1, has no DNA to confirm it. CDR3 size: 15 residues. In germline, CDR1 is SGHTA, CDR2 FQGNSA. The CDR3 is CASSPRQGGAGEQYF.

The gene calls are TRBV6-5 and TRBJ1-2; as DNA is missing, the TRBD1 call by TCRdb cannot be tested. Germline-derived CDR1 and CDR2 are MNHEY and SVGAGI. This CDR3 contains 11 residues. The CDR3 region is CASGTVYGYTF.

V and J are TRBV5-1 and TRBJ2-6; TCRdb selects TRBD1, and the lack of DNA leaves this call unchecked. CDR1 is SGHRS and CDR2 is YFSETQ in the germline V gene. The CDR3 is 15 residues long. The CDR3 region is CASSAPQSGANVLTF.

The chain couples TRBV5-4 to TRBJ2-2; checking the TCRdb D call of TRBD1 is not possible without DNA. The CDR3 length is 20 residues. The germline V gene has CDR1 SGHNT and CDR2 YYREEE (reference sequence). The CDR3 here is CASPLGEASPGQGNTGELFF.

This sequence joins TRBV6-6 and TRBJ2-3; the D call from TCRdb, TRBD1, cannot be confirmed without DNA. The CDR3 contains 14 residues. The germline V gene encodes CDR1 MNHNY and CDR2 SVGAGI (reference sequence). CDR3 sequence reads: CASRPGGGVGTQYF.

The CDR3 spells CASSQVKQTQETQYF. V usage is TRBV14 and J usage is TRBJ2-5. CDR3 length equals 15 residues. Germline V lookup: CDR1 SGHDN, CDR2 FVKESK.